The present T cell receptor (beta chain) was sequenced within a study of control samples from healthy donors and cancer patients. The data were produced by immunoSEQ multiplex PCR, yet TCRdb's version contains in-frame clones alone and is incomplete. This sample has 75,000 to 95,000 clones, with around 84% found just once. The V and J ends lost 4 bases and 7 bases respectively, with 22 bases between them. The CDR3 is 15 residues long. Germline V lookup: CDR1 SQVTM, CDR2 ANQGSEA. The TCR originated in a man aged 70-80 years with lung cancer. The specimen was PBMCs. The chain is built from TRBV29-1 and TRBJ1-2; D is possibly TRBD1 (6 bases). This CDR3 reads CSVGVRMDSRPGYTF. Here the CDR3 DNA reads TGCAGCGTTGGAGTACGCATGGACAGTCGTCCTGGCTACACCTTC.